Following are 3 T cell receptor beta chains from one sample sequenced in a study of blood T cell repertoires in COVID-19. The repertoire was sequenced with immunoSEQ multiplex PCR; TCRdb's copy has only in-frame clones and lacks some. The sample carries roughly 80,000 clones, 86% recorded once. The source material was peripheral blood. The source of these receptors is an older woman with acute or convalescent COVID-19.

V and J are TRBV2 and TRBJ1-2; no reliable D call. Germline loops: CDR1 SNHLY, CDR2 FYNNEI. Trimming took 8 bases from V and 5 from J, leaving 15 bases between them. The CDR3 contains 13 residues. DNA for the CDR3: TGTGCCAGCCTCCGATCCAACGCGTATGGCTACACCTTC. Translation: CASLRSNAYGYTF.

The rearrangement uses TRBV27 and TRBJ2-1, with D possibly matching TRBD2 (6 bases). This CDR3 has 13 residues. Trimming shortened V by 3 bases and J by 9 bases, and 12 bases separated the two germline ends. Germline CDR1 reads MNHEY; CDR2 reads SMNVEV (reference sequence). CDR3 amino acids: CASSFHLAPEQFF. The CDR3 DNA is TGTGCCAGCAGTTTTCATCTAGCGCCTGAGCAGTTCTTC.

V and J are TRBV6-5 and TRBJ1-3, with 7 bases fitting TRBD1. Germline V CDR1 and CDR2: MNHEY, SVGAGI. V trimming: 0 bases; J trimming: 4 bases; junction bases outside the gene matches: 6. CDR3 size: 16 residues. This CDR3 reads CASSYSIGTAGNTIYF. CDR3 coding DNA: TGTGCCAGCAGTTACTCTATTGGGACAGCCGGAAACACCATATATTTT.